Listed here are 14 T cell receptor beta chains from one sample, sequenced in a study of cytomegalovirus exposure and HLA in healthy donors. The repertoire was sequenced with immunoSEQ multiplex PCR; TCRdb's copy has only in-frame clones and lacks some. The table lists some 330,000 clones, more than 80% of them singletons, with around 0.8% in the top ten. Sequenced input: PBMCs. These receptors all stem from a woman aged 18-35 years in good health and CMV-seronegative.

This clone was observed a few times. The chain links TRBV28 to TRBJ2-7; 11 positions agree with TRBD2. J was trimmed by 3 bases and V by 2 bases; bases with no gene match: 3. The CDR3 loop spans 15 amino acids. CDR1 is MDHEN, CDR2 SYDVKM, per germline. This CDR3 is CASSLALAGGYEQYF. The CDR3, as DNA: TGTGCCAGCAGTTTAGCCCTAGCGGGAGGCTACGAGCAGTACTTC.

The chain employs TRBV27 and TRBJ2-7; D remains unclear. The V end lost 3 bases, the J end lost 5 bases, and 17 bases lay between the germline ends. The length of the CDR3 is 15 residues. CDR1 is MNHEY, CDR2 SMNVEV, per germline (reference sequence). The CDR3 bases are TGTGCCAGCAGTTTTTGGTCTCCTAACCCCCACGAGCAGTACTTC. This codes for CASSFWSPNPHEQYF.

This chain joins TRBV10-3 and TRBJ2-1, with a possible D match to TRBD2 (5 bases). V was cut by 3 bases and J by 5 bases, with 14 bases left in between. The CDR3 runs to 15 residues. The V gene's germline CDR1 is ENHRY and CDR2 SYGVKD. The CDR3 loop reads CAISDPGGAHNEQFF. The CDR3 DNA is TGTGCCATCAGTGATCCCGGAGGAGCCCACAATGAGCAGTTCTTC.

This chain joins TRBV7-8 and TRBJ2-5, with D possibly being TRBD1 (5 bases). Germline V lookup: CDR1 SGHVS, CDR2 FQNEAQ. CDR3 length: 13 amino acids. Trimming left V 2 bases short and J 5 bases short, with 9 bases between. DNA of the CDR3: TGTGCCAGCAGCTTATTCAAGGGGGAGACCCAGTACTTC. Residues: CASSLFKGETQYF. The full variable domain, in which reference TRBV7-8 and TRBJ2-5 provide the parts outside the CDR3, is GAGVSQSPRYKVAKRGQDVALRCDPISGHVSLFWYQQALGQGPEFLTYFQNEAQLDKSGLPSDRFFAERPEGSVSTLKIQRTQQEDSAVYLCASSLFKGETQYFGPGTRLLVL.

Only one count was recorded for this clone. The chain links TRBV4-3 to TRBJ2-6; 7 bases are a match to TRBD1. There are 16 residues in the CDR3. Losses at the gene ends were 4 bases for V and 2 bases for J; bases not matched to a gene: 5. Per germline, CDR1 LGHNA and CDR2 YSLEER. The CDR3 region is CASSPDRAAGANVLTF. DNA of the CDR3: TGCGCCAGCAGCCCTGACAGGGCGGCTGGGGCCAACGTCCTGACTTTC.

The V gene is TRBV7-9, the J gene TRBJ2-7; tentative D call: TRBD1 (6 bases). This CDR3 spans 15 amino acids. Germline V gene sequence: CDR1 SEHNR, CDR2 FQNEAQ (reference sequence). V was clipped by 5 bases and J by 2 bases, with 16 bases between them. The CDR3 region has the DNA TGTGCCAGCAGCGCACCTCGAGGGGGTCCCTACGAGCAGTACTTC. Translated: CASSAPRGGPYEQYF.

This chain joins TRBV5-4 and TRBJ2-7; 7 bases line up with TRBD2. The V segment lost 0 bases and the J segment 0 bases; nucleotides outside the gene matches: 3. The CDR3 has 15 residues. Germline V lookup: CDR1 SGHNT, CDR2 YYREEE (reference sequence). Here the CDR3 reads CASSLEGGSSYEQYF. The DNA of the CDR3 is TGTGCCAGCAGCTTGGAGGGCGGGAGCTCCTACGAGCAGTACTTC.

The sample holds a few counts of this clone. CDR3 residues: CASSLVREQPQHF. The CDR3 DNA is TGTGCCAGCAGTTTAGTCAGGGAACAGCCCCAGCATTTT. This chain links TRBV27 with TRBJ1-5; D is possibly TRBD1 (5 bases). V was trimmed by 2 bases and J by 7 bases, leaving 9 bases between them. From germline, CDR1 is MNHEY and CDR2 SMNVEV (reference sequence). CDR3 length equals 13 residues.

CDR3 nucleotides: TGTGCCAGCAGTGAATTTGAGAACCAAGAGACCCAGTACTTC. It yields the protein CASSEFENQETQYF. The chain joins TRBV25-1 to TRBJ2-5, with D unresolved. Trimming took off 1 base at V and 0 bases at J, with 6 bases between the two ends. The CDR3 spans 14 residues. Germline V gives CDR1 MGHDK, CDR2 SYGVNS.

The chain employs TRBV7-8 and TRBJ2-7; TRBD2 might be the D (6 bases). This CDR3 spans 15 amino acids. Deletions cut 7 bases from V and 0 bases from J, with 16 bases between. CDR1 and CDR2 (germline): SGHVS, FQNEAQ. The CDR3 sequence is CASIPGEEGSYEQYF. CDR3 in DNA: TGTGCCAGCATACCTGGCGAGGAGGGCTCCTACGAGCAGTACTTC. The variable domain in full, completed from reference TRBV7-8 and TRBJ2-7, reads GAGVSQSPRYKVAKRGQDVALRCDPISGHVSLFWYQQALGQGPEFLTYFQNEAQLDKSGLPSDRFFAERPEGSVSTLKIQRTQQEDSAVYLCASIPGEEGSYEQYFGPGTRLTVT.

CDR3: CASSRDREVGQPQHF. CDR3 coding DNA: TGTGCCAGCAGCCGGGACAGGGAAGTCGGTCAGCCCCAGCATTTT. The chain couples TRBV6-5 to TRBJ1-5, with 9 nucleotides matching TRBD1. Unmatched junction bases numbered 9, after V lost 6 bases and J lost 6 bases. From germline, CDR1 is MNHEY and CDR2 SVGAGI. The length of the CDR3 is 15 residues.

In its sample, this clone was seen a few times. V and J are TRBV5-6 and TRBJ2-1; 10 nucleotides match TRBD2. Germline CDR1 is SGHDT and CDR2 is YYEEEE. The J segment lost 6 bases and the V segment lost 1 base, leaving 4 bases of the junction unmatched. CDR3 length: 15 residues. As DNA, the CDR3 is TGTGCCAGCAGCTTGAGCGGGAGGGCCAGCAATGAGCAGTTCTTC. Its translation: CASSLSGRASNEQFF. The full variable domain, with the rest looked up from reference TRBV5-6 and TRBJ2-1, is DAGVTQSPTHLIKTRGQQVTLRCSPKSGHDTVSWYQQALGQGPQFIFQYYEEEERQRGNFPDRFSGHQFPNYSSELNVNALLLGDSALYLCASSLSGRASNEQFFGPGTRLTVL.

In nucleotides, the CDR3 is TGCGCCAGCAGCCAGCCCAGGACAGGGAAAACTGAAGCTTTCTTT. It translates to CASSQPRTGKTEAFF. This chain joins TRBV4-1 and TRBJ1-1, with TRBD1 identical over 8 bases. Germline assignment: CDR1 MGHRA and CDR2 YSYEKL. J was trimmed by 5 bases and V by 3 bases; bases with no gene match: 8. The CDR3 runs 15 residues.

The chain couples TRBV10-1 to TRBJ1-5; 8 bases line up with TRBD1. Germline trimming cut 5 bases from V and 1 base from J; bases unmatched to any gene: 10. CDR3 length: 17 residues. CDR1 is WNHNN and CDR2 is SYGVQD in the germline V gene (reference sequence). CDR3 protein: CASSPWTGRVSNQPQHF. CDR3 in DNA: TGCGCCAGCAGTCCTTGGACAGGGAGAGTAAGCAATCAGCCCCAGCATTTT.